These T cell receptor beta chains were read from a single sample in a study of shared clonotypes between healthy human individuals. Sequenced by immunoSEQ multiplex PCR; TCRdb stores in-frame clones only, minus some. The table includes about 2,500,000 clones, approximately 94% detected once. Sequencing was carried out using naive CD4+ T cells sorted from blood. Receptors originate from a man younger than 35 in good health. Each CDR3 is given with its conserved first and last residue. The D gene is left open where the match is weak. A row's size may be missing; if present it is once, few, many or a size class.

CASSLVRNSPLHF | TGTGCCAGCAGCTTGGTTCGTAATTCACCCCTCCACTTT | . | TRBV11-2 | once | TRBJ1-6
CASSFWGRGSGANVLTF | TGTGCCAGCAGTTTTTGGGGGCGCGGGTCTGGGGCCAACGTCCTGACTTTC | . | TRBV27 | . | TRBJ2-6
CASSSPATDTQYF | TGTGCCAGCAGCTCGCCTGCCACAGATACGCAGTATTTT | . | TRBV11-3 | . | TRBJ2-3
CASSLSGGPETQYF | TGTGCTAGCAGCTTGTCAGGGGGCCCGGAGACCCAGTACTTC | TRBD1 | TRBV7-7 | . | TRBJ2-5
CASSGQVGYEQYF | TGCGCCAGCAGTGGCCAGGTGGGCTACGAGCAGTACTTC | . | TRBV10-2 | . | TRBJ2-7
CASSTHGGRAPLHF | TGTGCCAGCAGTACCCACGGGGGTAGGGCACCCCTCCACTTT | . | TRBV28 | few | TRBJ1-6
CASTLIGGYNEQFF | TGTGCCAGTACCCTCATCGGGGGATACAATGAGCAGTTCTTC | . | TRBV19 | . | TRBJ2-1
CASSLNAGALTADTQYF | TGCGCCAGCAGCTTGAACGCAGGGGCGCTGACGGCAGATACGCAGTATTTT | . | TRBV5-1 | . | TRBJ2-3
CASSKTRGHEQYF | TGTGCCAGTAGTAAGACGCGAGGCCACGAGCAGTACTTC | . | TRBV19 | . | TRBJ2-7
CATSGTGTYEQYF | TGTGCCACCTCGGGGACAGGGACCTACGAGCAGTACTTC | TRBD1 | TRBV10-3 | . | TRBJ2-7
CASSPLDLEGYTF | TGTGCCAGCTCACCATTAGACCTCGAGGGCTACACCTTC | . | TRBV18 | once | TRBJ1-2
CAWSSQVAYGYTF | TGTGCCTGGAGTTCCCAGGTTGCCTATGGCTACACCTTC | . | TRBV30 | . | TRBJ1-2
CASSRSGTSGINEQYF | TGCGCCAGCAGCAGATCCGGGACTAGCGGGATAAACGAGCAGTACTTC | TRBD2 | TRBV5-1 | . | TRBJ2-7
CATSTETGFSGNTIYF | TGTGCCACCAGCACAGAGACAGGATTCTCTGGAAACACCATATATTTT | . | TRBV15 | once | TRBJ1-3
CASSPRPGTGRTDTQYF | TGCGCCAGCAGCCCAAGGCCGGGGACAGGGCGGACAGATACGCAGTATTTT | TRBD1 | TRBV5-1 | . | TRBJ2-3
CASSEQGSNSGANVLTF | TGTGCCAGCAGTGAACAGGGGAGCAACTCTGGGGCCAACGTCCTGACTTTC | . | TRBV2 | . | TRBJ2-6
CASSLNGTNPREQYF | TGTGCCAGCAGCTTGAACGGAACTAACCCTAGGGAGCAGTACTTC | . | TRBV7-9 | . | TRBJ2-7
CASRTSGPYEQYF | TGTGCCAGTAGGACTAGCGGCCCCTACGAGCAGTACTTC | TRBD2 | TRBV27 | . | TRBJ2-7
CASSLAGTGLTYEQYF | TGTGCCAGCAGCTTAGCCGGGACAGGACTTACCTACGAGCAGTACTTC | TRBD1 | TRBV7-2 | . | TRBJ2-7
CASSQGGRNQPQHF | TGTGCCAGCTCCCAAGGGGGCCGCAATCAGCCCCAGCATTTT | TRBD1 | TRBV18 | . | TRBJ1-5
CASSLVPSGSSGNTIYF | TGCGCCAGCAGCTTGGTCCCCAGTGGGTCCTCTGGAAACACCATATATTTT | . | TRBV5-1 | . | TRBJ1-3
CASQGGGAYNSPLHF | TGTGCCAGCCAGGGAGGGGGTGCCTATAATTCACCCCTCCACTTT | . | TRBV6-5 | . | TRBJ1-6
CASSEAGRGNTEAFF | TGTGCCAGCAGTGAAGCGGGGCGGGGGAACACTGAAGCTTTCTTT | . | TRBV25-1 | . | TRBJ1-1
CASSQMDYGYTF | TGCGCCAGCAGCCAAATGGACTATGGCTACACCTTC | . | TRBV4-1 | . | TRBJ1-2
CASSLSGTPNTGELFF | TGTGCCAGCAGCTTAAGCGGGACACCAAACACCGGGGAGCTGTTTTTT | . | TRBV7-8 | . | TRBJ2-2